This T cell receptor beta chain was sequenced during a study of metastatic and nonmetastatic thyroid tumors. This clone was observed a handful of times. Its antigen is unidentified. As processed by the authors: A papillary thyroid cancer distant-metastasis classifier was built from CDR3 differences across clinicopathological groups. TCRdb redid the clone calls on the PCR reads using MiXCR. TCRdb's processing, not the authors', yielded these V and J calls. This table holds fewer than 30,000 clones, roughly 15% found once. Not a single patient had been given any form of treatment at any point before undergoing thyroid surgery. Germline V CDR1 and CDR2: SNHLY, FYNNEI. CDR3 length: 14 residues. The junction had 3 bases not matched to a gene; V was cut back by 4 bases and J by 8 bases. Study observations and caveats: It was reported that TCR beta diversity was significantly higher in malignant thyroid tumors than benign nodules, in blood and tumor.

The sequencing input was blood. The source is a female donor with papillary thyroid cancer or a benign thyroid nodule (not recorded which). Some clones in this sample may be carry-over from other donors' samples. This chain uses TRBV2 with TRBJ1-6; 9 bases agree with TRBD1. CDR3 nucleotides: TGTGCCAGCAGTGGGGGACAGGGCTATTCACCCCTCCACTTT. Its protein is CASSGGQGYSPLHF.